What follows are 24 T cell receptor beta chains derived from one specimen sequenced in a study of molecular identifiers for immune sequencing clone quantification. Using its own MiXCR run on the PCR reads, TCRdb lists one record per CDR3 protein. The sample has about 63,000 distinct CDR3 sequences; under 20% are singletons. The sample consisted of naive CD8+ T cells from blood, with Jurkat cell RNA spiked in. Subset specified: FACS-sorted CD8+CD4-CCR7+CD45RA+ naive T cells. The origin of the receptors is a human donor in good health. Some libraries in this study had Jurkat cell RNA spiked in.

In its sample, this clonotype was seen many times. This chain uses TRBV20-1 with TRBJ1-4; TRBD1 matches at 7 bases. The CDR3 covers 15 residues. V lost 5 bases to trimming and J lost 6 bases; unmatched junction nucleotides: 12. Germline V lookup: CDR1 DFQATT, CDR2 SNEGSKA (reference sequence). This CDR3 is CSASHDREWDEKLFF. In DNA form, the CDR3 reads TGCAGTGCTTCCCACGACAGGGAGTGGGATGAAAAACTGTTTTTT.

In this sample, this clonotype turned up many times. The chain recombines TRBV28 with TRBJ2-7; tentatively, D is TRBD2 (6 bases). CDR3 length equals 13 residues. The germline V gene has CDR1 MDHEN and CDR2 SYDVKM. The V end lost 8 bases, the J end lost 0 bases, and 11 bases lay between the germline ends. The CDR3 region is CASRHGSSYEQYF. CDR3 bases: TGTGCCAGCCGCCACGGGAGCTCCTACGAGCAGTACTTC.

Ten or more counts support this clonotype. This chain joins TRBV12-3 or TRBV12-4 and TRBJ2-3; 11 bases are shared with TRBD2. The CDR3 contains 16 residues. V lost 6 bases and J lost 5; bases outside the gene matches: 10. The CDR3 here is CASSFSSGRAGDTQYF. DNA of the CDR3: TGTGCCAGCAGCTTTAGTAGCGGGAGGGCCGGAGATACGCAGTATTTT.

This clonotype has ten or more counts. This chain joins TRBV29-1 and TRBJ2-7; 9 nucleotides match TRBD1. CDR3 length: 15 residues. Germline V gene lookup returns CDR1 SQVTM and CDR2 ANQGSEA. Losses at the gene ends were 7 bases for V and 5 bases for J; bases not matched to a gene: 15. The DNA of the CDR3 is TGCAGCGGGAGGGGGTTCCGGGACAGGGTGGACGAGCAGTACTTC. Its protein is CSGRGFRDRVDEQYF.

In regard to this clonotype: This may arise from a read error, as a much more abundant clone is one base away. The chain joins TRBV27 to TRBJ1-2; D gene uncertain. The V gene's germline CDR1 is MNHEY and CDR2 SMNVEV (reference sequence). CDR3 length: 14 residues. CDR3 amino acids: CASSLYGEAYDYTF. The CDR3 DNA follows: TGTGCCAGCAGTTTATATGGGGAGGCCTATGACTACACCTTC.

This clonotype was recorded at least ten times. V gene TRBV30 combines with J gene TRBJ1-2, with 7 bases matching TRBD1. CDR1 is GTSNPN and CDR2 is SVGIG in the germline V gene (reference sequence). V lost 4 bases, J lost 5 bases, and 25 bases stayed unmatched. The length of the CDR3 is 19 residues. CDR3 DNA: TGTGCCTGGAAGTCCCTAGGTGACAGGGCCAACATTTCCCCTTATGGCTACACCTTC. This codes for CAWKSLGDRANISPYGYTF.

This chain connects TRBV7-8 to TRBJ1-4, with D maybe TRBD1 (5 bases). The germline V and J ends were trimmed by 0 bases and 6 bases, with 20 bases remaining between them. The CDR3 is 18 residues long. CDR1 SGHVS and CDR2 FQNEAQ come from the germline V gene. CDR3 in DNA: TGTGCCAGCAGCTTAGCGAGGCAGTTGGCAGGGTTGGATGAAAAACTGTTTTTT. This gives the protein CASSLARQLAGLDEKLFF.

This clonotype was found a few times. The chain joins TRBV5-1 to TRBJ1-3; D is unresolved. There are 13 residues in the CDR3. Per germline, CDR1 SGHRS and CDR2 YFSETQ. V lost 7 bases and J 0 bases, leaving 8 bases between the germline ends. DNA for the CDR3: TGCGCCAGCCGTCCGAACTCTGGAAACACCATATATTTT. Residues: CASRPNSGNTIYF.

Ten or more counts support this clonotype. The V gene is TRBV4-1, the J gene TRBJ1-5; no clear D. The CDR3 contains 11 residues. The germline V gene has CDR1 MGHRA and CDR2 YSYEKL. Trimming shortened V by 11 bases and J by 6 bases, and 11 bases separated the two germline ends. DNA of the CDR3: TGCGCCGTTGGGGAAGGTCAGCCCCAGCATTTT. Protein: CAVGEGQPQHF.

This clonotype has a handful of counts. The chain has TRBV7-9 and TRBJ2-1, with no clear D. The CDR3 spans 12 residues. V was shortened by 0 bases and J by 15 bases, with 12 bases between the two germline ends. Germline V gene sequence: CDR1 SEHNR, CDR2 FQNEAQ (reference sequence). The CDR3 sequence: CASSLASDFPFF. The DNA for the CDR3 is TGTGCCAGCAGCTTAGCCTCAGATTTCCCGTTCTTC.

The table lists this clonotype with a few counts. The chain has TRBV29-1 and TRBJ2-1, with 8 bases lining up with TRBD1. Germline CDR1 SQVTM, CDR2 ANQGSEA. Losses at the gene ends were 6 bases for V and 9 bases for J; bases not matched to a gene: 16. CDR3 length: 15 residues. CDR3: CSVGGWTGSRSEQFF. Here the CDR3 DNA reads TGCAGCGTGGGAGGTTGGACAGGGTCTCGATCTGAGCAGTTCTTC.

This clonotype was seen repeatedly, ten times or more. The chain couples TRBV4-1 to TRBJ2-1; 13 bases map to TRBD2. The CDR3 is 18 amino acids. The V gene end was trimmed by 6 bases and the J gene end by 4 bases; junction bases not matched to a gene: 12. The germline V gene encodes CDR1 MGHRA and CDR2 YSYEKL. CDR3 in amino acids: CASRAHFGTSGTYNEQFF. The CDR3 DNA is TGCGCCAGCAGAGCACATTTCGGGACTAGCGGGACATACAATGAGCAGTTCTTC.

This clonotype has a handful of counts. The chain uses TRBV27 and TRBJ2-7; 8 nucleotides line up with TRBD1. Germline CDR1 reads MNHEY; CDR2 reads SMNVEV (reference sequence). The CDR3 spans 13 residues. V was pared by 4 bases and J by 2 bases, with 1 base of the junction left unmatched. This CDR3 reads CASSWTGTYEQYF. CDR3 DNA: TGTGCCAGCAGTTGGACAGGGACCTACGAGCAGTACTTC.

Only a few counts were recorded for this clonotype. This chain links TRBV7-6 with TRBJ1-4; 8 bases agree with TRBD1. V shed 6 bases, J shed 4 bases, and the junction held 16 bases outside the gene matches. Germline assignment: CDR1 SGHVS and CDR2 FNYEAQ. The CDR3 runs 18 residues. The CDR3 DNA is TGTGCCAGCAGTCCGTATTCCCCGGGACAGGCCATTAATGAAAAACTGTTTTTT. Residues: CASSPYSPGQAINEKLFF.

This clonotype has ten or more counts. V gene TRBV19 combines with J gene TRBJ2-1; 8 nucleotides align to TRBD1. This CDR3 contains 13 residues. V lost 6 bases, J lost 8 bases, and 6 bases stayed unmatched. The V gene's germline CDR1 is LNHDA and CDR2 SQIVND (reference sequence). CDR3 coding DNA: TGTGCCAGTAGGAAACAGGGGGGCCATGAGCAGTTCTTC. It specifies CASRKQGGHEQFF. Full variable domain (remainder filled in from reference TRBV19 and TRBJ2-1): DGGITQSPKYLFRKEGQNVTLSCEQNLNHDAMYWYRQDPGQGLRLIYYSQIVNDFQKGDIAEGYSVSREKKESFPLTVTSAQKNPTAFYLCASRKQGGHEQFFGPGTRLTVL.

This clonotype was seen repeatedly, ten times or more. This chain connects TRBV6-6 to TRBJ2-7; no firm D call. With 3 bases removed from V and 4 bases from J, the gap between germline ends came to 10 bases. This CDR3 is 13 amino acids long. Germline assignment: CDR1 MNHNY and CDR2 SVGAGI (reference sequence). CDR3 residues: CASSYSADYEQYF. DNA of the CDR3: TGTGCCAGCAGTTATTCTGCGGATTACGAGCAGTACTTC.

In regard to this clonotype: This sequence may be a read error, since a much larger clone differs from it by one base. The chain joins TRBV7-8 to TRBJ2-1, with D unclear. Germline V CDR1 and CDR2: SGHVS, FQNEAQ. The CDR3 extends over 13 amino acids. The V end lost 6 bases, the J end lost 10 bases, and 16 bases lay between the germline ends. CDR3 DNA: TGTGCCAGCAGTAGCCGGACGCCCCACGAGCAGTTCTTC. This encodes CASSSRTPHEQFF.

This clonotype showed up many times. The chain is built from TRBV6-5 and TRBJ2-7, with D possibly TRBD1 on 6 matching bases. The V end lost 0 bases, the J end lost 2 bases, and 8 bases lay between the germline ends. This CDR3 comprises 14 residues. CDR1 MNHEY and CDR2 SVGAGI come from the germline V gene. The CDR3 spells CASSYSWGPYEQYF. The CDR3, as DNA: TGTGCCAGCAGTTACTCGTGGGGGCCCTACGAGCAGTACTTC.

About this clonotype: A much more abundant neighbour one base away suggests this may be a read error. V gene TRBV11-2 combines with J gene TRBJ2-1; D unresolved. CDR1 and CDR2 (germline): SGHAT, FQNNGV. Between the trimmed V and J ends, which lost 3 bases and 5 bases, there was a span of 5 bases. The CDR3 runs to 12 residues. This CDR3 reads CASSFANNEQFF. The CDR3 DNA reads TGTGCCAGCAGCTTTGCAAACAATGAGCAGTTCTTC.

The genes are TRBV9 and TRBJ2-7, with unresolved D. The CDR3 has 16 residues. Germline V gene data show CDR1 as SGDLS and CDR2 as YYNGEE. Trimming stripped 4 bases from V and 7 bases from J, with 24 bases between. The CDR3 DNA follows: TGTGCCAGCAGCCTTCGCCTCGAGACCCTCCTGGGAGAGCAGTACTTC. It is translated as CASSLRLETLLGEQYF. The full variable domain, with the rest looked up from reference TRBV9 and TRBJ2-7, is DSGVTQTPKHLITATGQRVTLRCSPRSGDLSVYWYQQSLDQGLQFLIQYYNGEERAKGNILERFSAQQFPDLHSELNLSSLELGDSALYFCASSLRLETLLGEQYFGPGTRLTVT.

This clonotype was recorded many times. The chain couples TRBV20-1 to TRBJ1-3; D gene unclear. The germline gives CDR1 DFQATT, CDR2 SNEGSKA (reference sequence). The CDR3 covers 14 residues. Trimming took 0 bases from V and 1 from J, leaving 7 bases between them. The CDR3 bases are TGCAGTGCTAGAGAGTATGGGTCTGGAAACACCATATATTTT. This gives the protein CSAREYGSGNTIYF.

The chain carries TRBV11-2 and TRBJ1-1, with a tentative D call TRBD1 (6 bases). This CDR3 comprises 18 residues. V lost 4 bases and J lost 4, with 25 bases in between. Germline CDR1 is SGHAT and CDR2 is FQNNGV. The CDR3 loop is CASSSILTGDTLSTEAFF. The CDR3 DNA reads as TGTGCCAGCAGCTCCATCCTTACCGGGGACACCTTGAGCACTGAAGCTTTCTTT.

The table lists this clonotype with many counts. The chain links TRBV12-3 or TRBV12-4 to TRBJ2-2, with no clear D. V shed 7 bases and J shed 6 bases, with 21 bases lying between them. The CDR3 runs 16 residues. CDR3 sequence reads: CASTLGGSSEAGELFF. CDR3 nucleotide sequence: TGTGCCAGCACCCTGGGTGGGTCCTCCGAGGCCGGGGAGCTGTTTTTT.

This clonotype was detected ten times or more. The chain has TRBV9 and TRBJ2-3; D ambiguous. This CDR3 has 13 residues. Trimming removed 3 bases at V and 4 bases at J, with 9 bases between. In germline, CDR1 is SGDLS, CDR2 YYNGEE. The CDR3 protein is CASSGGGADTQYF. CDR3 coding DNA: TGTGCCAGCAGCGGGGGTGGGGCAGATACGCAGTATTTT.